A selection of T cell receptor beta chains follows, all from one sample in a study of T-cell reconstitution after alpha-beta-depleted transplantation in children. TCRdb redid the calling of the PCR reads with MiXCR, one entry per CDR3 protein. The table has about 590,000 distinct CDR3 sequences, about an eighth seen once. The specimen was PBMCs, mostly from graft donor cells, collected 360 days after TCRalphabeta/CD19-depleted stem cell transplant. These receptors were obtained from a male patient aged 10-17 years who had a stem cell transplant for acute myeloid leukemia, so the T cells may come from the graft donor. CDR3s include the opening cysteine and the closing phenylalanine or tryptophan. The order of the fields is CDR3 length, V gene, D gene, clone size, J gene, CDR3 DNA, CDR3 protein. A D gene is named only where the DNA matches it firmly. Rows give clone size only sometimes, using once, few, many, or a class for an expanded clone.

CDR3 length: 16; V gene: TRBV9; D gene: -; clone size: -; J gene: TRBJ2-1; CDR3 DNA: TGTGCCAGCAGCGTAGTGGCGGACAGCTCCTACAATGAGCAGTTCTTC; CDR3 protein: CASSVVADSSYNEQFF
CDR3 length: 16; V gene: TRBV28; D gene: -; clone size: many; J gene: TRBJ2-4; CDR3 DNA: TGTGCCAGCAGTTTTGGGGACTCGAGACCTAAAAACATTCAGTACTTC; CDR3 protein: CASSFGDSRPKNIQYF
CDR3 length: 14; V gene: TRBV7-2; D gene: -; clone size: few; J gene: TRBJ1-5; CDR3 DNA: TGTGCCAGCAGCTTGAGGGTCGGCGATCAGCCCCAGCATTTT; CDR3 protein: CASSLRVGDQPQHF
CDR3 length: 13; V gene: TRBV28; D gene: -; clone size: few; J gene: TRBJ2-1; CDR3 DNA: TGTGCCAGCAGTTTTGAGGGAAACAATGAGCAGTTCTTC; CDR3 protein: CASSFEGNNEQFF
CDR3 length: 12; V gene: TRBV12-3/TRBV12-4; D gene: -; clone size: many; J gene: TRBJ2-3; CDR3 DNA: TGTGCCAGCATTCTCGGACGGAGCCGGCAGTATTTT; CDR3 protein: CASILGRSRQYF
CDR3 length: 14; V gene: TRBV20-1; D gene: -; clone size: many; J gene: TRBJ2-5; CDR3 DNA: TGCAGTGCTATAAGGGGGACCCTCCAAGAGACCCAGTACTTC; CDR3 protein: CSAIRGTLQETQYF
CDR3 length: 14; V gene: TRBV28; D gene: TRBD1; clone size: -; J gene: TRBJ1-2; CDR3 DNA: TGTGCCAGCAGTTTATTGGACAGGGGGCGCTTAGAGACCTTC; CDR3 protein: CASSLLDRGRLETF
CDR3 length: 14; V gene: TRBV3-1; D gene: TRBD1; clone size: -; J gene: TRBJ2-3; CDR3 DNA: TGTGCCAGCAGCCCTTGGACAGGCCGAGATACGCAGTATTTT; CDR3 protein: CASSPWTGRDTQYF
CDR3 length: 16; V gene: TRBV12-3/TRBV12-4; D gene: -; clone size: few; J gene: TRBJ1-1; CDR3 DNA: TGTGCCAGCAGTTTTATATCGTTTGGGGGGAACACTGAAGCTTTCTTT; CDR3 protein: CASSFISFGGNTEAFF
CDR3 length: 14; V gene: TRBV5-1; D gene: -; clone size: many; J gene: TRBJ2-2; CDR3 DNA: TGCGCCAGCGGCTTAATTGAGAACACCGGGGAGCTGTTTTTT; CDR3 protein: CASGLIENTGELFF
CDR3 length: 16; V gene: TRBV20-1; D gene: TRBD2; clone size: few; J gene: TRBJ2-7; CDR3 DNA: TGCAGTGCTACCTTCTTACTAGCGGGAGTGTCCTACGAGCAGTACTTC; CDR3 protein: CSATFLLAGVSYEQYF
CDR3 length: 15; V gene: TRBV7-8; D gene: TRBD2; clone size: many; J gene: TRBJ2-1; CDR3 DNA: TGTGCCAGCAGCTCCCCTAGCGGGGCTTACAATGAGCAGTTCTTC; CDR3 protein: CASSSPSGAYNEQFF
CDR3 length: 15; V gene: TRBV29-1; D gene: -; clone size: -; J gene: TRBJ2-7; CDR3 DNA: TGCAGCGTTGTTGGCAGTGGAACTACAAGGTACGAGCAGTACTTC; CDR3 protein: CSVVGSGTTRYEQYF
CDR3 length: 16; V gene: TRBV6-1; D gene: -; clone size: -; J gene: TRBJ2-5; CDR3 DNA: TGTGCCAGCAGTCCCCTCTATGAGGGCGGTCAAGAGACCCAGTACTTC; CDR3 protein: CASSPLYEGGQETQYF
CDR3 length: 15; V gene: TRBV25-1; D gene: TRBD2; clone size: many; J gene: TRBJ2-1; CDR3 DNA: TGTGCCAGCAGTGGTCTAGCGGTAGACTACAATGAGCAGTTCTTC; CDR3 protein: CASSGLAVDYNEQFF
CDR3 length: 14; V gene: TRBV6-1; D gene: -; clone size: many; J gene: TRBJ2-2; CDR3 DNA: TGTGCCAGCAGCCGGGACAAGAACACCGGGGAGCTGTTTTTT; CDR3 protein: CASSRDKNTGELFF
CDR3 length: 15; V gene: TRBV11-2; D gene: -; clone size: -; J gene: TRBJ2-3; CDR3 DNA: TGTGCCAGCAGCTTAGAGGAAGGCTCAATAGATACGCAGTATTTT; CDR3 protein: CASSLEEGSIDTQYF
CDR3 length: 15; V gene: TRBV7-3; D gene: -; clone size: many; J gene: TRBJ2-1; CDR3 DNA: TGTGCCAGCAGCTTTCTGGACCGGGCTCGCAATGAGCAGTTCTTC; CDR3 protein: CASSFLDRARNEQFF
CDR3 length: 14; V gene: TRBV7-9; D gene: -; clone size: -; J gene: TRBJ2-3; CDR3 DNA: TGTGCCAGCAGCTCCGCCCACATCACAGATACGCAGTATTTT; CDR3 protein: CASSSAHITDTQYF
CDR3 length: 19; V gene: TRBV3-1; D gene: TRBD2; clone size: few; J gene: TRBJ2-3; CDR3 DNA: TGTGCCAGCAGCCAAGATCGTCGAGGTACTAGCGGGAAACTTAGTACGCAGTATTTT; CDR3 protein: CASSQDRRGTSGKLSTQYF
CDR3 length: 14; V gene: TRBV5-1; D gene: TRBD1; clone size: few; J gene: TRBJ2-7; CDR3 DNA: TGCGCCAGCAGCATATGGGACAGCCTTTACGAGCAGTACTTC; CDR3 protein: CASSIWDSLYEQYF
CDR3 length: 11; V gene: TRBV29-1; D gene: TRBD1; clone size: many; J gene: TRBJ2-7; CDR3 DNA: TGCAGCGTAGGGGGCGCTTACGAGCAGTACTTC; CDR3 protein: CSVGGAYEQYF
CDR3 length: 19; V gene: TRBV2; D gene: TRBD2; clone size: -; J gene: TRBJ2-3; CDR3 DNA: TGTGCCAGCTGCCAACCCCGACGGGCTAGCGGGAGCCGAACAGATACGCAGTATTTT; CDR3 protein: CASCQPRRASGSRTDTQYF
CDR3 length: 13; V gene: TRBV4-2; D gene: -; clone size: few; J gene: TRBJ1-2; CDR3 DNA: TGTGCCAGTCGAGAACTCCCGAACTATGGCTACACCTTC; CDR3 protein: CASRELPNYGYTF
CDR3 length: 16; V gene: TRBV12-3/TRBV12-4; D gene: TRBD1; clone size: -; J gene: TRBJ1-3; CDR3 DNA: TGTGCCAGCAGTCGGACCGGGACAGGCTCTGGAAACACCATATATTTT; CDR3 protein: CASSRTGTGSGNTIYF
CDR3 length: 11; V gene: TRBV20-1; D gene: -; clone size: few; J gene: TRBJ1-1; CDR3 DNA: TGCAGTGCTAGCGACGTGAAGGGGCGGCTCTTT; CDR3 protein: CSASDVKGRLF
CDR3 length: 16; V gene: TRBV29-1; D gene: TRBD2; clone size: -; J gene: TRBJ2-7; CDR3 DNA: TGCAGCGTTGAAGAGAGTAGCGGGCGCAGCTCCTACGAGCAGTACTTC; CDR3 protein: CSVEESSGRSSYEQYF
CDR3 length: 17; V gene: TRBV15; D gene: -; clone size: few; J gene: TRBJ2-4; CDR3 DNA: TGTGCCACCAGCAGAGATCCTAAGAGGTGGGACAAAAACATTCAGTACTTC; CDR3 protein: CATSRDPKRWDKNIQYF
CDR3 length: 11; V gene: TRBV10-3; D gene: -; clone size: -; J gene: TRBJ2-5; CDR3 DNA: TGTGCCATCAGGGAGGGGGAGACCCAGTACTTC; CDR3 protein: CAIREGETQYF
CDR3 length: 15; V gene: TRBV6-2/TRBV6-3; D gene: -; clone size: few; J gene: TRBJ2-7; CDR3 DNA: TGTGCCAGCAGTCTCTTCGGGACATATTCCTACGAGCAGTACTTC; CDR3 protein: CASSLFGTYSYEQYF
CDR3 length: 15; V gene: TRBV24-1; D gene: -; clone size: -; J gene: TRBJ2-5; CDR3 DNA: TGTGCCACCAGTGCCTCGTACGGGATGATGGAGACCCAGTACTTC; CDR3 protein: CATSASYGMMETQYF
CDR3 length: 13; V gene: TRBV20-1; D gene: TRBD2; clone size: few; J gene: TRBJ2-5; CDR3 DNA: TGCAGTGCCGAGGGACTAGCGGGAGAGACCCAGTACTTC; CDR3 protein: CSAEGLAGETQYF
CDR3 length: 13; V gene: TRBV5-1; D gene: -; clone size: -; J gene: TRBJ2-7; CDR3 DNA: TGCGCCAGCAGCTTGACAGGGTTATCCGAGCAGTACTTC; CDR3 protein: CASSLTGLSEQYF
CDR3 length: 12; V gene: TRBV9; D gene: -; clone size: few; J gene: TRBJ2-1; CDR3 DNA: TGTGCCAGCAGCGTAGATCTGAATGAGCAGTTCTTC; CDR3 protein: CASSVDLNEQFF
CDR3 length: 8; V gene: TRBV20-1; D gene: -; clone size: -; J gene: TRBJ2-7; CDR3 DNA: TGCAGTGCTAATAAGCAGTACTTC; CDR3 protein: CSANKQYF
CDR3 length: 11; V gene: TRBV6-2/TRBV6-3; D gene: TRBD1; clone size: -; J gene: TRBJ2-6; CDR3 DNA: TGTGCCAGCAGTCCCCCGGGACAGCTGACTTTC; CDR3 protein: CASSPPGQLTF
CDR3 length: 15; V gene: TRBV7-2; D gene: -; clone size: many; J gene: TRBJ2-5; CDR3 DNA: TGTGCCAGCAGCCAATTAGTGGGGGGCAGGGAGACCCAGTACTTC; CDR3 protein: CASSQLVGGRETQYF
CDR3 length: 12; V gene: TRBV7-2; D gene: TRBD2; clone size: -; J gene: TRBJ2-7; CDR3 DNA: TGTGCCACCGCATCGGGGGGGTACGAGCAGTACTTC; CDR3 protein: CATASGGYEQYF
CDR3 length: 15; V gene: TRBV29-1; D gene: -; clone size: many; J gene: TRBJ2-3; CDR3 DNA: TGCAGCGTTGGGTCACTCAGTAAGGGGACAGATACGCAGTATTTT; CDR3 protein: CSVGSLSKGTDTQYF
CDR3 length: 13; V gene: TRBV7-2; D gene: -; clone size: -; J gene: TRBJ2-4; CDR3 DNA: TGTGCCAGCAGTCTTCAGTGGGGTCGGGATCAGTACTTC; CDR3 protein: CASSLQWGRDQYF
CDR3 length: 17; V gene: TRBV15; D gene: -; clone size: -; J gene: TRBJ1-5; CDR3 DNA: TGTGCCACCAGCAGAGAGGTATCAGTTTATAGCAATCAGCCCCAGCATTTT; CDR3 protein: CATSREVSVYSNQPQHF
CDR3 length: 13; V gene: TRBV12-3/TRBV12-4; D gene: -; clone size: -; J gene: TRBJ1-1; CDR3 DNA: TGTGCCAACGCCCCCATCTGGGAGACTGAAGCTTTCTTT; CDR3 protein: CANAPIWETEAFF
CDR3 length: 15; V gene: TRBV5-5; D gene: -; clone size: few; J gene: TRBJ2-3; CDR3 DNA: TGTGCCAGCAACGCGGAGGGCCGAAAGGCAGATACGCAGTATTTT; CDR3 protein: CASNAEGRKADTQYF
CDR3 length: 17; V gene: TRBV7-2; D gene: -; clone size: few; J gene: TRBJ2-1; CDR3 DNA: TGTGCCAGCAGCTTTAGACGGCTAGCGACCACCTACAATGAGCAGTTCTTC; CDR3 protein: CASSFRRLATTYNEQFF
CDR3 length: 14; V gene: TRBV11-1; D gene: -; clone size: -; J gene: TRBJ2-7; CDR3 DNA: TGTGCCAGCAGCCCTACTAGGTTCTCGTACGAGCAGTACTTC; CDR3 protein: CASSPTRFSYEQYF
CDR3 length: 13; V gene: TRBV29-1; D gene: -; clone size: few; J gene: TRBJ1-1; CDR3 DNA: TGCAGCGCGACTCTCTTTTTGAACACTGAAGCTTTCTTT; CDR3 protein: CSATLFLNTEAFF
CDR3 length: 15; V gene: TRBV5-1; D gene: -; clone size: -; J gene: TRBJ2-4; CDR3 DNA: TGCGCCAGCAGCTTGGGGCCACAGGGTATGAACATTCAGTACTTC; CDR3 protein: CASSLGPQGMNIQYF
CDR3 length: 13; V gene: TRBV7-9; D gene: -; clone size: few; J gene: TRBJ1-1; CDR3 DNA: TGTGCCAGCAGCTTAGGTTGGTCGTCGTCAGCTTTCTTT; CDR3 protein: CASSLGWSSSAFF
CDR3 length: 13; V gene: TRBV7-8; D gene: -; clone size: -; J gene: TRBJ1-2; CDR3 DNA: TGTGCCAGCAGCCAGGGTTCTAACTATGGCTACACCTTC; CDR3 protein: CASSQGSNYGYTF
CDR3 length: 15; V gene: TRBV28; D gene: TRBD1; clone size: -; J gene: TRBJ2-5; CDR3 DNA: TGTGCCAGCAGGATATGGACAGGGTCTCGGGAGACCCAGTACTTC; CDR3 protein: CASRIWTGSRETQYF
CDR3 length: 13; V gene: TRBV4-3; D gene: -; clone size: -; J gene: TRBJ2-1; CDR3 DNA: TGCGCCAGCAGCCAAAGACCAGGGGTCGAGCAGTTCTTC; CDR3 protein: CASSQRPGVEQFF
CDR3 length: 15; V gene: TRBV6-4; D gene: -; clone size: few; J gene: TRBJ2-1; CDR3 DNA: TGTGCCAGCAGTGACAGGGACCATGTTCGGAATGAGCAGTTCTTC; CDR3 protein: CASSDRDHVRNEQFF
CDR3 length: 14; V gene: TRBV6-1; D gene: -; clone size: -; J gene: TRBJ1-2; CDR3 DNA: TGTGCCAGCAGCCCATCTACAGGATACTATGGCTACACCTTC; CDR3 protein: CASSPSTGYYGYTF
CDR3 length: 14; V gene: TRBV30; D gene: -; clone size: -; J gene: TRBJ1-1; CDR3 DNA: TGTGCCTGGAGTGTGGGGGGTTCGGGCACTGAAGCTTTCTTT; CDR3 protein: CAWSVGGSGTEAFF
CDR3 length: 15; V gene: TRBV6-1; D gene: -; clone size: -; J gene: TRBJ2-2; CDR3 DNA: TGTGCCAGCGGGCGGGTCACGAAGAACACCGGGGAGCTGTTTTTT; CDR3 protein: CASGRVTKNTGELFF